What follows are 32 T cell receptor beta chains derived from one specimen sequenced in a study of T cells in Graves' hyperthyroidism and ophthalmopathy. Researchers took RNA transcripts and amplified the TCR beta CDR3 regions from them. Carried out on the TCR CDR3, a first-round RT-PCR used the HTBI primer set. In TCRdb, the multiplex PCR reads were re-called with MiXCR into one record per CDR3 protein. The table shows under 800,000 distinct CDR3 sequences, with 14% occurring only once. The sequencing sample was made of blood. The receptor set was obtained from a woman under 30 with Graves' hyperthyroidism.

This chain links TRBV4-3 with TRBJ1-6; 7 positions agree with TRBD1. The CDR3 covers 16 residues. CDR1 LGHNA and CDR2 YSLEER come from the germline V gene. The trim removed 4 bases at V and 4 bases at J, leaving 7 bases unmatched. CDR3 amino acids: CASSRAGTAYNSPLHF. In DNA form, the CDR3 reads TGCGCCAGCAGCCGCGCCGGGACAGCTTATAATTCACCCCTCCACTTT.

This clonotype has a count of ten or more. The V gene is TRBV18, the J gene TRBJ1-2; D might be TRBD1 (6 bases). The germline V and J ends were trimmed by 3 bases and 6 bases, with 14 bases remaining between them. The CDR3 is made up of 14 amino acids. Germline V gene data show CDR1 as KGHSH and CDR2 as LQKENI. The DNA for the CDR3 is TGTGCCAGCTCACCTAACGGACAGAGTAATGGCTACACCTTC. Protein: CASSPNGQSNGYTF.

This clonotype was picked up many times. This chain uses TRBV18 with TRBJ2-7; 7 bases match TRBD1. The CDR3 covers 12 residues. V gave up 3 bases and J gave up 5 bases; unmatched junction bases: 1. Per the germline V gene, CDR1 is KGHSH and CDR2 is LQKENI. The CDR3 nucleotides read TGTGCCAGCTCACCGACAGGGAACGAGCAGTACTTC. Its protein is CASSPTGNEQYF.

This clonotype has a count of ten or more. The chain links TRBV3-1 to TRBJ2-7; TRBD1 matches 10 bases. Trimming cost V 4 bases and J 5 bases; bases outside gene matches: 5. Germline CDR1 and CDR2: LGHDT and YNNKEL (reference sequence). This CDR3 region has 14 residues. The DNA for the CDR3 is TGTGCCAGCAGCCGCCTGACAGGGGGCCACGAGCAGTACTTC. Translation gives CASSRLTGGHEQYF.

The V call is TRBV3-1, the J call TRBJ2-2, with 7 bases that match TRBD1. V lost 6 bases, J lost 4 bases, and 5 bases stayed unmatched. The germline gives CDR1 LGHDT, CDR2 YNNKEL (reference sequence). The CDR3 length is 14 residues. CDR3 nucleotides: TGTGCCAGCAGATCGACAGGGTTCACCGGGGAGCTGTTTTTT. It encodes CASRSTGFTGELFF. The full variable domain, in which reference TRBV3-1 and TRBJ2-2 provide the parts outside the CDR3, is DTAVSQTPKYLVTQMGNDKSIKCEQNLGHDTMYWYKQDSKKFLKIMFSYNNKELIINETVPNRFSPKSPDKAHLNLHINSLELGDSAVYFCASRSTGFTGELFFGEGSRLTVL.

The CDR3 loop is CASSYSYNSPLHF. CDR3 coding DNA: TGTGCCAGCAGTTACAGCTATAATTCACCCCTCCACTTT. The chain carries TRBV6-2 or TRBV6-3 and TRBJ1-6; D is undetermined. The CDR3 runs 13 residues. The V end was cut by 2 bases, the J end by 3 bases, with 2 bases between. CDR1 is MNHEY, CDR2 SVGEGT, per germline.

This clonotype was counted only a few times. The chain employs TRBV27 and TRBJ1-6; D possibly corresponds to TRBD1 (5 bases). Germline CDR1 and CDR2: MNHEY and SMNVEV (reference sequence). The CDR3 consists of 15 residues. V was clipped by 6 bases and J by 7 bases, with 16 bases between them. The CDR3 is CASSEWGPMNSPLHF. The CDR3, as DNA: TGTGCCAGCAGCGAATGGGGCCCAATGAATTCACCCCTCCACTTT.

This clonotype has only a few counts. The chain couples TRBV15 to TRBJ1-5; D call uncertain. The V end lost 0 bases, the J end lost 2 bases, and 14 bases lay between the germline ends. CDR3 size: 17 residues. From germline, CDR1 is LNHNV and CDR2 YYDKDF (reference sequence). The CDR3 nucleotides are TGTGCCACCAGCAGAGATCTTCTGGGAAAGGGCAATCAGCCCCAGCATTTT. Its protein is CATSRDLLGKGNQPQHF.

This clonotype was detected ten times or more. This rearrangement joins TRBV20-1 to TRBJ2-5; tentative D call: TRBD2 (5 bases). CDR1 and CDR2 (germline): DFQATT, SNEGSKA (reference sequence). V lost 5 bases and J 4 bases, leaving 11 bases between the germline ends. This CDR3 has 12 amino acids. CDR3 in DNA: TGCAGTGCTGGGCGGGCGGCAGAGACCCAGTACTTC. It encodes CSAGRAAETQYF.

Ten or more counts support this clonotype. The V and J genes are TRBV5-5 and TRBJ2-2; D is possibly TRBD1 (6 bases). This CDR3 is 11 amino acids long. CDR1 SGHKS and CDR2 YYEKEE come from the germline V gene (reference sequence). V lost 1 base to trimming and J lost 14 bases, with 9 bases between them. CDR3 sequence (DNA): TGTGCCAGCAGCTTGAAGGGACACCTGTTTTTT. This sequence encodes CASSLKGHLFF.

This clonotype occurred many times. The V call is TRBV6-1, the J call TRBJ1-1, with D maybe TRBD1 (5 bases). The CDR3 has 16 residues. The germline gives CDR1 MNHNS, CDR2 SASEGT. V lost 4 bases to trimming and J lost 0 bases, with 15 bases between them. CDR3 protein: CASSVSYRTMNTEAFF. DNA of the CDR3: TGTGCCAGCAGTGTCTCGTACAGGACCATGAACACTGAAGCTTTCTTT.

The rearrangement joins TRBV28 to TRBJ2-2; 8 bases line up with TRBD2. The CDR3 has 13 residues. The germline V gene encodes CDR1 MDHEN and CDR2 SYDVKM. The V segment lost 7 bases and the J segment 9 bases; nucleotides outside the gene matches: 7. CDR3 in amino acids: CASTLAGPRELFF. CDR3 nucleotides: TGTGCCAGCACCCTAGCGGGCCCCAGGGAGCTGTTTTTT.

This clonotype was seen a few times. The chain is built from TRBV7-9 and TRBJ2-1, with a weak D call TRBD2 (5 bases). The CDR3 spans 21 residues. Per the germline V gene, CDR1 is SEHNR and CDR2 is FQNEAQ (reference sequence). The V gene lost 5 bases and the J gene lost 4 bases, with 33 bases spanning the gap. CDR3 sequence reads: CASSPALGSLGVKSGYNEQFF. CDR3 in DNA: TGTGCCAGCAGCCCTGCCCTGGGTTCGCTGGGAGTAAAATCAGGATACAATGAGCAGTTCTTC.

The CDR3 DNA reads as TGCAGTGCTACCACGACTAACAGGGGCGGAGAGACCCAGTACTTC. Its translation is CSATTTNRGGETQYF. The rearrangement links TRBV20-1 to TRBJ2-5, with 7 nucleotides matching TRBD1. Germline CDR1 is DFQATT and CDR2 is SNEGSKA (reference sequence). Unmatched junction bases numbered 12, after V lost 4 bases and J lost 4 bases. The CDR3 is 15 amino acids.

This clonotype was found a few times. In nucleotides, the CDR3 is TGTGCCAGCAGCGTAGACAGACTTCAGGATACGCAGTATTTT. This sequence encodes CASSVDRLQDTQYF. This sequence joins TRBV9 and TRBJ2-3; D is unresolved. In germline, CDR1 is SGDLS, CDR2 YYNGEE. Deletions cut 0 bases from V and 6 bases from J, with 11 bases between. The CDR3 loop spans 14 amino acids.

This clonotype was seen many times. The chain uses TRBV3-1 and TRBJ2-7, with D unresolved. Per germline, CDR1 LGHDT and CDR2 YNNKEL (reference sequence). This CDR3 is built from 13 residues. The V end lost 1 base, the J end lost 1 base, and 5 bases lay between the germline ends. The CDR3 sequence is CASSQVISYEQYF. The CDR3 DNA reads TGTGCCAGCAGCCAAGTAATTTCCTACGAGCAGTACTTC.

V usage is TRBV9 and J usage is TRBJ2-1; TRBD1 matches at 8 bases. J lost 4 bases, V lost 2 bases, and 5 bases had no gene match. The CDR3 is 15 residues long. Per germline, CDR1 SGDLS and CDR2 YYNGEE. The CDR3 region has the DNA TGTGCCAGCAGCGTGGGTGACAGGGGTTACAATGAGCAGTTCTTC. It yields the protein CASSVGDRGYNEQFF.

This clonotype was seen repeatedly, ten times or more. The rearrangement joins TRBV4-2 to TRBJ2-3; D may be TRBD1 (7 bases). Germline V gives CDR1 LGHNA, CDR2 YNFKEQ. V shed 1 base and J shed 2 bases, with 34 bases lying between them. The CDR3 covers 23 residues. The DNA of the CDR3 is TGTGCCAGCAGCCAAGTGAGGGGGCGGGACCCAAGTCGGTCCCTAGCTGCCACAGATACGCAGTATTTT. This sequence encodes CASSQVRGRDPSRSLAATDTQYF.

The table lists this clonotype with a few counts. The gene calls are TRBV5-1 and TRBJ2-1, with D unresolved. The CDR3 loop spans 14 amino acids. Trimming pared 4 bases from V and 2 bases from J, leaving 10 bases between. CDR1 and CDR2 (germline): SGHRS, YFSETQ. This CDR3 is CASSVVAAYNEQFF. In DNA form, the CDR3 reads TGCGCCAGCAGCGTTGTGGCCGCCTACAATGAGCAGTTCTTC.

This clonotype occurred a few times. V and J are TRBV7-8 and TRBJ2-7; D remains unclear. Trimming stripped 1 base from V and 7 bases from J, with 8 bases between. This CDR3 contains 12 residues. Germline V gives CDR1 SGHVS, CDR2 FQNEAQ. CDR3 sequence: CASSLGFEEQYF. CDR3 bases: TGTGCCAGCAGCTTAGGGTTTGAGGAGCAGTACTTC.

This clonotype was recorded a few times. The J gene is TRBJ2-3, the V gene TRBV15; either TRBD1 or TRBD2 may supply D (5 bases each). The CDR3 contains 15 residues. The germline V and J ends were trimmed by 3 bases and 6 bases, with 16 bases remaining between them. CDR1 is LNHNV, CDR2 YYDKDF, per germline (reference sequence). This CDR3 reads CATSSPRGSGDTQYF. The CDR3 DNA reads as TGTGCCACCAGCAGTCCCCGGGGCAGTGGGGATACGCAGTATTTT.

J is TRBJ2-5 and V is TRBV30; D unresolved. The DNA end is more similar to TRBJ2-1, so the J call may be wrong. Germline lookup yields CDR1 GTSNPN and CDR2 SVGIG (reference sequence). The CDR3 sequence is 15 residues long. The CDR3 DNA sequence: TGTGCCTGGAGTGTAACTATGGGGATGCACGAGACCCAGTTCTTC. Translated: CAWSVTMGMHETQFF.

This clonotype was counted a few times. This could be a read error, since a much larger clone is one nucleotide away. This rearrangement joins TRBV5-1 to TRBJ1-1; 9 bases match TRBD1. The J segment lost 3 bases and the V segment lost 4 bases, leaving 13 bases of the junction unmatched. Germline V lookup: CDR1 SGHRS, CDR2 YFSETQ. The CDR3 extends over 17 amino acids. CDR3 residues: CASSPDRGGRGHTEAFF. The CDR3 region has the DNA TGCGCCAGCAGCCCTGACAGGGGGGGGCGAGGACACACTGAAGCTTTCTTT.

This clonotype has a handful of counts. The genes are TRBV10-3 and TRBJ2-2, with 12 bases that match TRBD1. The CDR3 has 16 residues. The junction had 7 bases not matched to a gene; V was cut back by 8 bases and J by 3 bases. Germline loops: CDR1 ENHRY, CDR2 SYGVKD. CDR3 DNA sequence: TGTGCCATCTCGCCCGGGACAGGGGGCGACACCGGGGAGCTGTTTTTT. It encodes CAISPGTGGDTGELFF.

The chain uses TRBV29-1 and TRBJ2-5; 7 bases are a match to TRBD2. The CDR3 consists of 12 residues. Germline V gene lookup returns CDR1 SQVTM and CDR2 ANQGSEA. Germline trimming cut 6 bases from V and 5 bases from J; bases unmatched to any gene: 6. CDR3 in amino acids: CSVGGQGETQYF. CDR3 in DNA: TGCAGCGTGGGAGGGCAGGGCGAGACCCAGTACTTC.

Details on this clonotype: A read error is possible here, since a much larger clone lies one base away. This sequence joins TRBV3-1 and TRBJ2-5; 7 nucleotides align to TRBD2. CDR3 length: 15 residues. CDR1 is LGHDT and CDR2 is YNNKEL in the germline V gene (reference sequence). The CDR3 sequence: CAISPPLAEQETQYF. The DNA for the CDR3 is TGTGCCATCAGCCCCCCCCTAGCGGAGCAAGAGACCCAGTACTTC.

This clonotype was counted many times. The J gene is TRBJ2-3, the V gene TRBV28; tentative D call: TRBD2 (5 bases). CDR3 length: 13 amino acids. Germline values: CDR1 MDHEN, CDR2 SYDVKM. Trimming removed 6 bases at V and 3 bases at J, with 10 bases between. In nucleotides, the CDR3 is TGTGCCAGCAGGGGATCGGGGACAGATACGCAGTATTTT. Its translation: CASRGSGTDTQYF.

This clonotype was seen many times. V usage is TRBV28 and J usage is TRBJ2-7; D is undetermined. V was pared by 3 bases and J by 1 base, with 13 bases between. Germline CDR1 is MDHEN and CDR2 is SYDVKM. The CDR3 length is 15 residues. The CDR3 sequence is CASSFPTFSSYEQYF. In DNA form, the CDR3 reads TGTGCCAGCAGTTTTCCGACATTCTCATCCTACGAGCAGTACTTC.

As to this clonotype: Just one base apart from a much larger clone, this may be a read error. This chain links TRBV12-3 or TRBV12-4 with TRBJ1-4; 7 bases line up with TRBD1. The CDR3 is made up of 14 amino acids. The CDR3 sequence is CASSYRQGLEKLVF. The CDR3 bases are TGTGCCAGCAGTTACCGACAGGGCCTGGAAAAACTGGTTTTT.

V is TRBV30 and J is TRBJ2-1; perhaps TRBD2 as D (5 bases). CDR3 length: 14 residues. Trimming removed 3 bases at V and 9 bases at J, with 18 bases between. Per germline, CDR1 GTSNPN and CDR2 SVGIG (reference sequence). The CDR3 DNA reads TGTGCCTGGAGAATAGGAGGTCCTAAGGGTGAGCAGTTCTTC. Translated, it gives CAWRIGGPKGEQFF.

This clonotype was counted many times. This sequence joins TRBV2 and TRBJ2-7, with 8 bases aligning to TRBD1. This CDR3 comprises 14 residues. Germline-derived CDR1 and CDR2 are SNHLY and FYNNEI. Germline trimming cut 7 bases from V and 2 bases from J; bases unmatched to any gene: 7. The CDR3 coding sequence is TGTGCCAGCATGACGACAGGGGTACCCTACGAGCAGTACTTC. As protein: CASMTTGVPYEQYF.

The chain joins TRBV20-1 to TRBJ2-1, with D perhaps TRBD2 (5 bases). Trimming stripped 3 bases from V and 4 bases from J, with 7 bases between. CDR1 is DFQATT and CDR2 is SNEGSKA in the germline V gene (reference sequence). The CDR3 contains 12 residues. CDR3 sequence (DNA): TGCAGTGCTAGCGGGAAGTACAATGAGCAGTTCTTC. Translated: CSASGKYNEQFF.